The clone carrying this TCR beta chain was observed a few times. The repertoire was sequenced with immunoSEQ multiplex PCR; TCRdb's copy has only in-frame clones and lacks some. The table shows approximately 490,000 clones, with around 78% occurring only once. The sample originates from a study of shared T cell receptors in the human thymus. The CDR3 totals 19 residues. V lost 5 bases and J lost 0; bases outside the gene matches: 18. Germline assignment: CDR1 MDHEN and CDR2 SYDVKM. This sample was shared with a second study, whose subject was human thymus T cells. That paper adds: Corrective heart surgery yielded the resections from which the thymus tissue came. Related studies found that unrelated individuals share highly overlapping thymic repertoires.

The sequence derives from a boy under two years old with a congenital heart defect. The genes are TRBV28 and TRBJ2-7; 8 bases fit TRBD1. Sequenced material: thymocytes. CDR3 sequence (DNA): TGTGCCAGCAGTCCTACCGGGTTGGGAACAGGGGGAAGCTCCTACGAGCAGTACTTC. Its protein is CASSPTGLGTGGSSYEQYF.